These 24 T cell receptor beta chains came from one sample sequenced in a study of OX40 agonist ivuxolimab in advanced cancers. Sequenced by immunoSEQ multiplex PCR; TCRdb stores in-frame clones only, minus some. Found here are 55,000 to 70,000 clones, 75% to 85% of them singletons; the top ten hold 1.2%. Source: CD4+ or CD8+ T cells sorted from blood, taken in a trial of the OX40 agonist ivuxolimab. These receptors were collected from an adult with an advanced solid tumor such as melanoma, head and neck, liver or kidney cancer.

The V gene is TRBV7-2, the J gene TRBJ2-5; D remains ambiguous. V was trimmed by 5 bases and J by 5 bases, leaving 6 bases between them. The length of the CDR3 is 11 residues. CDR1 and CDR2 (germline): SGHTA, FQGNSA. The CDR3 region is CASSPQETQYF. CDR3 nucleotides: TGTGCCAGCAGCCCGCAGGAGACCCAGTACTTC.

The gene calls are TRBV21-1 and TRBJ1-5. TRBV21-1 is assigned pseudogene status. The CDR3 is 15 residues long. This CDR3 is CASSTHGSFHQPQHF. The CDR3 bases are TGTGCCAGCAGCACACACGGCAGCTTCCATCAGCCCCAGCATTTT.

This clone has just a few counts. The J gene is TRBJ2-7, the V gene TRBV6-5; no clear D. Trimming stripped 6 bases from V and 0 bases from J, with 15 bases between. The CDR3 length is 15 residues. Germline V lookup: CDR1 MNHEY, CDR2 SVGAGI. The CDR3 protein is CASSPINIASYEQYF. The CDR3 DNA reads as TGTGCCAGCAGCCCAATCAACATAGCCTCCTACGAGCAGTACTTC.

The chain employs TRBV4-3 and TRBJ1-2; TRBD1 agrees at 9 bases. The CDR3 sequence is 15 residues long. After removal of 3 bases from V and 8 bases from J, the junction contained 10 bases not matched to a gene. In germline, CDR1 is LGHNA, CDR2 YSLEER. The CDR3 here is CASSQGLQGARGYTF. The CDR3 nucleotides are TGCGCCAGCAGCCAGGGACTACAGGGGGCCCGGGGCTACACCTTC.

The rearrangement uses TRBV5-4 and TRBJ1-2; 9 nucleotides line up with TRBD1. CDR3 size: 15 residues. Losses at the gene ends were 5 bases for V and 5 bases for J; bases not matched to a gene: 10. Germline CDR1 is SGHNT and CDR2 is YYREEE (reference sequence). The CDR3 nucleotides read TGTGCCAGCAGGGGCGGACAGGGGTTGGGGTATGGCTACACCTTC. Amino acid sequence: CASRGGQGLGYGYTF.

J is TRBJ1-1 and V is TRBV27; no reliable D call. The CDR3 consists of 13 residues. Between the trimmed V and J ends, which lost 0 bases and 5 bases, there was a span of 7 bases. The germline CDR1 and CDR2 sequences are MNHEY and SMNVEV (reference sequence). The CDR3 loop is CASSLSARTEAFF. The CDR3 coding sequence is TGTGCCAGCAGTTTATCGGCGCGTACTGAAGCTTTCTTT.

The chain employs TRBV18 and TRBJ2-1; 11 nucleotides agree with TRBD1. Germline V CDR1 and CDR2: KGHSH, LQKENI. CDR3 length equals 16 residues. V was clipped by 5 bases and J by 8 bases; unmatched bases: 11. The CDR3 region has the DNA TGTGCCAGCTCAATTTTGGGACAGGGGGATAATCATGAGCAGTTCTTC. Its protein is CASSILGQGDNHEQFF. The complete variable domain, with remaining parts taken from reference TRBV18 and TRBJ2-1, reads NAGVMQNPRHLVRRRGQEARLRCSPMKGHSHVYWYRQLPEEGLKFMVYLQKENIIDESGMPKERFSAEFPKEGPSILRIQQVVRGDSAAYFCASSILGQGDNHEQFFGPGTRLTVL.

V usage is TRBV19 and J usage is TRBJ2-6, with D unresolved. Trimming stripped 4 bases from V and 0 bases from J, with 7 bases between. CDR3 length: 15 amino acids. The V gene's germline CDR1 is LNHDA and CDR2 SQIVND (reference sequence). The CDR3 spells CASSSYSSGANVLTF. The CDR3 DNA sequence: TGTGCCAGTAGTAGTTACAGCTCTGGGGCCAACGTCCTGACTTTC.

This clone appeared a few times. This chain joins TRBV7-2 and TRBJ2-1; 8 bases match TRBD2. The CDR3 sequence is 16 residues long. The trim removed 5 bases at V and 1 base at J, leaving 7 bases unmatched. Germline V lookup: CDR1 SGHTA, CDR2 FQGNSA. In nucleotides, the CDR3 is TGTGCCAGCAGCCTGCGCGGGGGGACGTCCTACAATGAGCAGTTCTTC. Translating gives CASSLRGGTSYNEQFF.

The chain combines TRBV7-9 with TRBJ2-1, with unresolved D. Germline V gives CDR1 SEHNR, CDR2 FQNEAQ (reference sequence). This CDR3 is built from 12 residues. The ends were cut back, 1 base at V and 6 bases at J, with 4 bases in the middle. The CDR3 region has the DNA TGTGCCAGCAGCTTAGATTCCAATGAGCAGTTCTTC. This encodes CASSLDSNEQFF.

The chain uses TRBV6-4 and TRBJ2-7; D possibly uses TRBD1 or TRBD2 (5 bases each). Germline lookup yields CDR1 MRHNA and CDR2 SNTAGT. This CDR3 contains 12 residues. Trimming took off 11 bases at V and 1 base at J, with 12 bases between the two ends. In DNA, the CDR3 is TGTGCCCCCGGGACGGAGTCCTACGAGCAGTACTTC. Amino acids: CAPGTESYEQYF.

This clone occurred a few times. The chain carries TRBV6-5 and TRBJ1-3; TRBD1 might be the D (6 bases). CDR3 length equals 16 residues. Germline assignment: CDR1 MNHEY and CDR2 SVGAGI. The V end lost 0 bases, the J end lost 1 base, and 10 bases lay between the germline ends. As DNA, the CDR3 is TGTGCCAGCAGTTACTCGCAGGGGCCTTCTGGAAACACCATATATTTT. Translated: CASSYSQGPSGNTIYF.

This clone was detected a few times. The CDR3 nucleotides are TGTGCCAGCAGCTCACTAGCGGGGGTAAGCGAGCAGTACTTC. Translated, it gives CASSSLAGVSEQYF. The V gene is TRBV7-2, the J gene TRBJ2-7, with 11 bases lining up with TRBD2. The CDR3 extends over 14 amino acids. Looked up from germline, CDR1 is SGHTA and CDR2 is FQGNSA. J lost 6 bases, V lost 4 bases, and 5 bases had no gene match.

V is TRBV30 and J is TRBJ1-6; D is perhaps TRBD1 (5 bases). V was clipped by 3 bases and J by 10 bases, with 19 bases between them. This CDR3 has 15 amino acids. Germline lookup yields CDR1 GTSNPN and CDR2 SVGIG (reference sequence). CDR3 sequence (DNA): TGTGCCTGGAGCCTGGGCCAGGGCTCCTTATCACCCCTCCACTTT. Amino acids: CAWSLGQGSLSPLHF.

The rearrangement links TRBV7-6 to TRBJ2-5, with 10 positions matching TRBD1. Per germline, CDR1 SGHVS and CDR2 FNYEAQ. The V segment lost 5 bases and the J segment 8 bases; nucleotides outside the gene matches: 11. The CDR3 totals 15 residues. The CDR3 nucleotides read TGTGCCAGCAGCCGCGACAGGGGGCCGGCCAAAACCCAGTACTTC. It is translated as CASSRDRGPAKTQYF. The entire variable domain, with the rest obtained from reference TRBV7-6 and TRBJ2-5, is as follows: GAGVSQSPRYKVTKRGQDVALRCDPISGHVSLYWYRQALGQGPEFLTYFNYEAQQDKSGLPNDRFSAERPEGSISTLTIQRTEQRDSAMYRCASSRDRGPAKTQYFGPGTRLLVL.

The rearrangement uses TRBV6-5 and TRBJ1-1, with D possibly TRBD1 on 6 matching bases. The V end was cut by 0 bases, the J end by 1 base, with 12 bases between. Germline values: CDR1 MNHEY, CDR2 SVGAGI. This CDR3 has 16 amino acids. The CDR3 DNA sequence: TGTGCCAGCAGTTACTCATGGGGCAGGGGGAACACTGAAGCTTTCTTT. Protein: CASSYSWGRGNTEAFF.

The V and J genes are TRBV30 and TRBJ1-2; possible D gene TRBD1, 6 bases. This CDR3 contains 15 residues. The germline gives CDR1 GTSNPN, CDR2 SVGIG (reference sequence). Trimming cost V 7 bases and J 2 bases, with 20 bases left between them. The CDR3 DNA reads TGTGCCTACGATTGGGGGGGGGCGACCAACTATGGCTACACCTTC. Translation: CAYDWGGATNYGYTF.

The gene calls are TRBV10-3 and TRBJ1-1; 9 bases align to TRBD1. With 4 bases clipped from V and 1 base from J, the junction kept 1 base outside the gene matches. Per germline, CDR1 ENHRY and CDR2 SYGVKD. The CDR3 contains 14 residues. The CDR3 region is CAISGTGENTEAFF. The CDR3 region has the DNA TGTGCCATCAGTGGGACAGGGGAGAACACTGAAGCTTTCTTT.

The rearrangement uses TRBV7-2 and TRBJ2-5; tentatively, D is TRBD1 or TRBD2 (6 bases each). The V end was cut by 1 base, the J end by 5 bases, with 8 bases between. There are 13 residues in the CDR3. The germline V gene encodes CDR1 SGHTA and CDR2 FQGNSA. In DNA form, the CDR3 reads TGTGCCAGCAGCTTAGGAGGGGGGGAGACCCAGTACTTC. Encoded protein: CASSLGGGETQYF.

V gene TRBV20-1 combines with J gene TRBJ2-5; no reliable D call. This CDR3 is built from 10 residues. V lost 1 base and J lost 6, with 3 bases in between. Germline V gene data show CDR1 as DFQATT and CDR2 as SNEGSKA (reference sequence). The CDR3 loop is CSARVQTQYF. DNA for the CDR3: TGCAGTGCTAGAGTGCAGACCCAGTACTTC.

This rearrangement joins TRBV10-1 to TRBJ2-6, with a possible D match to TRBD2 (6 bases). Per germline, CDR1 WNHNN and CDR2 SYGVQD (reference sequence). V lost 0 bases to trimming and J lost 1 base, with 16 bases between them. The CDR3 covers 19 residues. The CDR3 DNA is TGCGCCAGCAGTGAGTCTCTAGGCGGGGTCCGTTCTGGGGCCAACGTCCTGACTTTC. Encoded protein: CASSESLGGVRSGANVLTF.

With respect to this clone: One junction end disagrees with the germline gene, perhaps due to a read error. CDR3 loop: CASSEMGSSTDTQYF. DNA for the CDR3: TGTGCCAGCAGTGAAATGGGCTCAAGCACAGATACGCAGTATTTT. This chain uses TRBV10-3 with TRBJ2-3; D call uncertain. Germline V gives CDR1 ENHRY, CDR2 SYGVKD. This CDR3 contains 15 residues.

J is TRBJ1-5 and V is TRBV19, with 8 bases lining up with TRBD1. The CDR3 has 15 residues. Germline V gene lookup returns CDR1 LNHDA and CDR2 SQIVND (reference sequence). V shed 5 bases and J 2 bases; nucleotides not matched to a gene: 5. CDR3 DNA: TGTGCCAGTAGTCGACAGGGGAACGGCAATCAGCCCCAGCATTTT. This sequence encodes CASSRQGNGNQPQHF. Full variable domain (missing parts from reference TRBV19 and TRBJ1-5): DGGITQSPKYLFRKEGQNVTLSCEQNLNHDAMYWYRQDPGQGLRLIYYSQIVNDFQKGDIAEGYSVSREKKESFPLTVTSAQKNPTAFYLCASSRQGNGNQPQHFGDGTRLSIL.

The chain has TRBV29-1 and TRBJ1-1; D is unclear. The V and J ends lost 6 bases and 10 bases respectively, with 18 bases between them. The germline V gene has CDR1 SQVTM and CDR2 ANQGSEA. CDR3 length equals 12 residues. The DNA for the CDR3 is TGCAGCGTCGTTACACGAGGCTCTGGAGCTTTCTTT. This codes for CSVVTRGSGAFF.